The 23 T cell receptor beta chains below were found in one sample sequenced in a study of beta chain features in type 1 diabetes. Expressed TCRB transcripts were sequenced because the entire RNA isolate underwent reverse transcription. This table comes from immunoSEQ multiplex PCR, and its TCRdb copy is limited to in-frame clones, with some not included. The sample holds about half a million clones, 30% seen once. Material: naive CD4+ T cells from blood. These receptors came from a young man in good health.

This clone showed up just a few times. Germline and junction disagree at one end, which may indicate a read error. The chain combines TRBV10-3 with TRBJ2-2; D gene unclear. The CDR3 runs to 13 residues. Germline V gene sequence: CDR1 ENHRY, CDR2 SYGVKD. The CDR3 region is CALRGTNTGELFF. In DNA form, the CDR3 reads TGTGCCCTCAGAGGCACGAACACCGGGGAGCTGTTTTTT.

This rearrangement joins TRBV18 to TRBJ2-3, with 7 bases identical to TRBD2. After removal of 0 bases from V and 3 bases from J, the junction contained 9 bases not matched to a gene. This CDR3 has 17 residues. From germline, CDR1 is KGHSH and CDR2 LQKENI. CDR3 loop: CASSPPTAGLETDTQYF. The CDR3 nucleotides are TGTGCCAGCTCACCACCGACAGCGGGATTGGAAACAGATACGCAGTATTTT.

The J gene is TRBJ2-7, the V gene TRBV30; 8 bases agree with TRBD1. This CDR3 is built from 17 residues. V lost 4 bases, J lost 0 bases, and 14 bases stayed unmatched. From germline, CDR1 is GTSNPN and CDR2 SVGIG (reference sequence). CDR3 sequence reads: CAWMSETGDRGSYEQYF. CDR3 in DNA: TGTGCCTGGATGTCCGAGACAGGGGATCGGGGCTCCTACGAGCAGTACTTC.

This chain connects TRBV9 to TRBJ2-2; possibly TRBD2 for D (5 bases). Trimming removed 0 bases from V and 6 bases from J, with 12 bases in between. The CDR3 length is 15 residues. Germline CDR1 reads SGDLS; CDR2 reads YYNGEE. The CDR3 reads CASSVEGRSAGELFF. As DNA, the CDR3 is TGTGCCAGCAGCGTAGAAGGGCGTAGCGCCGGGGAGCTGTTTTTT.

Points on this clone: In the same sample, other DNA sequences code for this CDR3. V usage is TRBV9 and J usage is TRBJ2-6; no firm D call. From germline, CDR1 is SGDLS and CDR2 YYNGEE. The CDR3 loop spans 14 amino acids. V shed 2 bases and J shed 4 bases, with 7 bases lying between them. The CDR3, as DNA: TGTGCCAGCAGCGTCCTGACCGGGGCCAACGTCCTGACTTTC. It translates to CASSVLTGANVLTF.

V gene TRBV6-6 combines with J gene TRBJ1-4; no clear D. Germline assignment: CDR1 MNHNY and CDR2 SVGAGI (reference sequence). This CDR3 has 14 residues. With 1 base removed from V and 8 bases from J, the gap between germline ends came to 11 bases. CDR3 sequence reads: CASSYFPSWEKLFF. In DNA, the CDR3 is TGTGCCAGCAGTTACTTTCCCTCTTGGGAAAAACTGTTTTTT.

This clone was observed a handful of times. The chain recombines TRBV5-1 with TRBJ2-7; D may be TRBD2 (5 bases). In germline, CDR1 is SGHRS, CDR2 YFSETQ. Trimming stripped 1 base from V and 5 bases from J, with 7 bases between. CDR3 size: 12 residues. CDR3 nucleotides: TGCGCCAGCAGCTTGATCGGGAACGAGCAGTACTTC. It encodes CASSLIGNEQYF. Full variable domain (remainder filled in from reference TRBV5-1 and TRBJ2-7): KAGVTQTPRYLIKTRGQQVTLSCSPISGHRSVSWYQQTPGQGLQFLFEYFSETQRNKGNFPGRFSGRQFSNSRSEMNVSTLELGDSALYLCASSLIGNEQYFGPGTRLTVT.

In DNA, the CDR3 is TGTGCCAGCAGTGAACCGGGACGTGGCTCTGGGGCCAACGTCCTGACTTTC. This codes for CASSEPGRGSGANVLTF. This rearrangement joins TRBV25-1 to TRBJ2-6; the D call may be TRBD1 or TRBD2 (5 bases each). The CDR3 spans 17 residues. Trimming shortened V by 2 bases and J by 0 bases, and 11 bases separated the two germline ends. The germline V gene encodes CDR1 MGHDK and CDR2 SYGVNS.

V gene TRBV4-2 combines with J gene TRBJ2-3; no definite D call. With 0 bases removed from V and 6 bases from J, the gap between germline ends came to 16 bases. The CDR3 contains 16 residues. CDR1 is LGHNA and CDR2 is YNFKEQ in the germline V gene. The CDR3 loop is CASSQEEGRVSDTQYF. DNA of the CDR3: TGTGCCAGCAGCCAAGAAGAAGGTCGGGTTTCGGATACGCAGTATTTT.

Written as DNA, the CDR3 is TGTGCCAGCAGCCGGGACCGGTCCTACGAGCAGTACTTC. The encoded protein is CASSRDRSYEQYF. The chain employs TRBV7-3 and TRBJ2-7; D could derive from TRBD1 or TRBD2 (5 bases each). V lost 5 bases and J 1 base, leaving 9 bases between the germline ends. The CDR3 totals 13 residues. Germline CDR1 SGHTA, CDR2 FQGTGA.

The table lists this clone with a count of one. This chain links TRBV5-1 with TRBJ1-5; D is possibly TRBD1 (5 bases). Germline V gene data show CDR1 as SGHRS and CDR2 as YFSETQ. V lost 0 bases, J lost 3 bases, and 10 bases lay in between. The CDR3 consists of 15 residues. The CDR3 nucleotides are TGCGCCAGCAGCTTGGCGGCAGGGCCCAATCAGCCCCAGCATTTT. The encoded protein is CASSLAAGPNQPQHF. Supplemented by reference TRBV5-1 and TRBJ1-5, the full variable domain reads KAGVTQTPRYLIKTRGQQVTLSCSPISGHRSVSWYQQTPGQGLQFLFEYFSETQRNKGNFPGRFSGRQFSNSRSEMNVSTLELGDSALYLCASSLAAGPNQPQHFGDGTRLSIL.

The CDR3 protein is CSVAGGVSGNTIYF. As DNA, the CDR3 is TGCAGCGTTGCGGGTGGTGTGAGTGGAAACACCATATATTTT. The J gene is TRBJ1-3, the V gene TRBV29-1; unclear D gene. V dropped 4 bases and J dropped 3 bases, with 13 bases sitting between them. CDR3 length equals 14 residues. In germline, CDR1 is SQVTM, CDR2 ANQGSEA.

The chain couples TRBV5-4 to TRBJ2-1; no firm D call. The CDR3 covers 14 residues. The germline CDR1 and CDR2 sequences are SGHNT and YYREEE (reference sequence). Trimming removed 0 bases at V and 2 bases at J, with 6 bases between. DNA for the CDR3: TGTGCCAGCAGCTTGGGTCAGGCCTACAATGAGCAGTTCTTC. The encoded protein is CASSLGQAYNEQFF.

This clone showed up just a few times. The rearrangement links TRBV29-1 to TRBJ1-2; 10 positions agree with TRBD1. Per the germline V gene, CDR1 is SQVTM and CDR2 is ANQGSEA. With V trimmed by 6 bases and J by 4 bases, 5 bases remained unmatched. This CDR3 is built from 13 residues. The CDR3 DNA reads TGCAGCGTGGGGACAGGGGCGGTCTATGGCTACACCTTC. Protein: CSVGTGAVYGYTF.

This clone was counted a few times. This chain joins TRBV30 and TRBJ2-2; TRBD2 matches 7 bases. Germline V gene lookup returns CDR1 GTSNPN and CDR2 SVGIG (reference sequence). The CDR3 has 15 amino acids. Unmatched junction bases numbered 9, after V lost 2 bases and J lost 6 bases. The CDR3 DNA reads TGTGCCTGGAGTCCCATTGGCGGGAGCGCCGGGGAGCTGTTTTTT. Its protein is CAWSPIGGSAGELFF.

J is TRBJ2-1 and V is TRBV30, with D uncertain. The CDR3 is made up of 11 amino acids. V was trimmed by 2 bases and J by 8 bases, leaving 7 bases between them. The germline V gene encodes CDR1 GTSNPN and CDR2 SVGIG (reference sequence). The DNA for the CDR3 is TGTGCCTGGAGTCCCCTATATGAGCAGTTCTTC. It codes for CAWSPLYEQFF.

There are a few counts of this clone. The genes are TRBV28 and TRBJ2-3, with TRBD2 matching over 11 bases. CDR1 is MDHEN, CDR2 SYDVKM, per germline. The CDR3 consists of 15 residues. J was trimmed by 2 bases and V by 10 bases; bases with no gene match: 8. Written as DNA, the CDR3 is TGTGCCACCACAATAGCGGGAGGGCCCACAGATACGCAGTATTTT. The encoded protein is CATTIAGGPTDTQYF.

A single count supports this clone. The CDR3, as DNA: TGTGCCAGCAGCTGGGACTTCCAAGAGACCCAGTACTTC. Translating gives CASSWDFQETQYF. This rearrangement joins TRBV11-2 to TRBJ2-5; a possible D gene is TRBD2 (6 bases). The CDR3 sequence is 13 residues long. The V end lost 4 bases, the J end lost 1 base, and 7 bases lay between the germline ends. Germline CDR1 reads SGHAT; CDR2 reads FQNNGV.

This clone was counted a few times. The chain links TRBV5-1 to TRBJ2-3; D remains unclear. The CDR3 runs to 15 residues. Germline CDR1 reads SGHRS; CDR2 reads YFSETQ. Trimming took off 0 bases at V and 0 bases at J, with 8 bases between the two ends. CDR3 sequence (DNA): TGCGCCAGCAGCTTGGACGGCAAAAGCACAGATACGCAGTATTTT. As protein: CASSLDGKSTDTQYF.

This clone was seen a few times. The genes are TRBV14 and TRBJ2-5; TRBD1 or TRBD2 may be the D gene (5 bases each). This CDR3 has 13 residues. In germline, CDR1 is SGHDN, CDR2 FVKESK. The V and J ends lost 4 bases and 7 bases respectively, with 13 bases between them. CDR3: CASSLRLGTTQYF. The CDR3 region has the DNA TGTGCCAGCAGCCTCCGTCTAGGGACGACCCAGTACTTC.

This clone was observed a handful of times. The chain is built from TRBV29-1 and TRBJ1-5; D might be TRBD1 (6 bases). The CDR3 runs to 13 residues. CDR1 and CDR2 (germline): SQVTM, ANQGSEA. V was shortened by 6 bases and J by 4 bases, with 13 bases between the two germline ends. The CDR3: CSVLGQGNQPQHF. The CDR3 DNA reads TGCAGCGTCCTGGGCCAGGGGAATCAGCCCCAGCATTTT.

The chain links TRBV2 to TRBJ2-5, with D unresolved. In germline, CDR1 is SNHLY, CDR2 FYNNEI. Trimming took 5 bases from V and 5 from J, leaving 12 bases between them. The CDR3 is 13 residues long. This CDR3 is CASSQSIIETQYF. CDR3 nucleotides: TGTGCCAGCAGTCAATCAATCATCGAGACCCAGTACTTC.

The chain links TRBV15 to TRBJ2-3, with TRBD2 identical over 10 bases. This CDR3 has 17 residues. V shed 1 base and J 0 bases; nucleotides not matched to a gene: 4. Germline V gene sequence: CDR1 LNHNV, CDR2 YYDKDF (reference sequence). CDR3 amino acids: CATSRVTSGVSTDTQYF. CDR3 DNA sequence: TGTGCCACCAGCAGAGTAACTAGCGGGGTCAGCACAGATACGCAGTATTTT.